This T cell receptor (beta chain) was sequenced for a study of cytomegalovirus exposure and HLA in healthy donors. General study results and limits: 87-base-pair reads could not separate some V segments, including TRBV6-2 and TRBV6-3.

This clone was seen more than once but under ten times. Its specificity is unknown. V was trimmed by 10 bases and J by 0 bases, leaving 22 bases between them. The CDR3 spans 16 residues. From germline, CDR1 is SEHNR and CDR2 FQNEAQ (reference sequence). PCR was performed using 60 Vbeta and 13 Jbeta primers. Method: immunoSEQ multiplex PCR; TCRdb's copy keeps in-frame clones and lacks some. The sample yields under 200,000 clones, 73% seen once. This TCR derives from a woman aged 25 to 45 in good health and CMV-seronegative. This chain uses TRBV7-9 with TRBJ2-7; TRBD2 might be the D (6 bases). Sequenced: PBMCs. The CDR3 nucleotides are TGTGCCACCAGGAGATTTGCGGGGAGGAGCTCCTACGAGCAGTACTTC. It codes for CATRRFAGRSSYEQYF.